This entry features one T cell receptor beta chain sequence. This specimen belongs to a study of OX40 agonist ivuxolimab in advanced cancers. Looking at the study overall: Each patient was given ivuxolimab into a vein every 2 weeks, at 0.01 to 10 mg/kg. Patients assigned to dose escalation were diagnosed with hepatocellular carcinoma, melanoma, renal cell or head and neck cancer.

V lost 4 bases to trimming and J lost 1 base, with 11 bases between them. The CDR3 runs 15 residues. Germline lookup yields CDR1 PRHDT and CDR2 FYEKMQ (reference sequence). Profiled with immunoSEQ multiplex PCR; TCRdb holds only in-frame clones, not every one. The profile shows about 50,000 clones, about 85% of them singletons. The sample was CD4+ or CD8+ T cells sorted from blood, taken in a trial of the OX40 agonist ivuxolimab. The receptor was isolated from an adult with an advanced solid tumor such as melanoma, head and neck, liver or kidney cancer. The gene calls are TRBV13 and TRBJ2-1; D is unclear. The CDR3 region is CASSSYKRSYNEQFF. CDR3 nucleotide sequence: TGTGCCAGCAGCTCTTACAAGAGATCCTACAATGAGCAGTTCTTC.